This passage covers 29 T cell receptor beta chains from one sample sequenced in a study of shared clonotypes between healthy human individuals. The data were produced by immunoSEQ multiplex PCR, yet TCRdb's version contains in-frame clones alone and is incomplete. The profile shows millions of clones, around 90% of them singletons. The sample consisted of naive CD4+ T cells sorted from blood. The subset denotes: CD45RA+ positively selected. The receptors were sampled from a man between 18 and 35 years old in good health.

The gene calls are TRBV30 and TRBJ2-2; D is uncertain. The CDR3 extends over 15 amino acids. The germline gives CDR1 GTSNPN, CDR2 SVGIG (reference sequence). V dropped 3 bases and J dropped 4 bases, with 15 bases sitting between them. CDR3 nucleotides: TGTGCCTGGAGCGTTATAGGGAATCCCACCGGGGAGCTGTTTTTT. Translation: CAWSVIGNPTGELFF.

This clone showed up just once. This rearrangement joins TRBV5-1 to TRBJ2-7, with D possibly matching TRBD2 (6 bases). Per the germline V gene, CDR1 is SGHRS and CDR2 is YFSETQ. With 5 bases removed from V and 1 base from J, the gap between germline ends came to 13 bases. The CDR3 runs to 14 residues. The CDR3: CASRSRDSSYEQYF. The DNA of the CDR3 is TGCGCCAGCAGATCCCGGGACTCTTCCTACGAGCAGTACTTC.

Regarding this clone: Within the sample, other DNA sequences also encode this same CDR3. The V and J genes are TRBV15 and TRBJ1-3, with 10 bases matching TRBD1. This CDR3 is 14 amino acids long. Per germline, CDR1 LNHNV and CDR2 YYDKDF (reference sequence). With 5 bases clipped from V and 3 bases from J, the junction kept 1 base outside the gene matches. The CDR3 is CATSRDRGGNTIYF. For the CDR3, the DNA is TGTGCCACCAGCCGGGACAGGGGTGGAAACACCATATATTTT.

The chain recombines TRBV5-6 with TRBJ1-4; no firm D call. This CDR3 comprises 13 residues. Germline lookup yields CDR1 SGHDT and CDR2 YYEEEE. V was shortened by 0 bases and J by 8 bases, with 8 bases between the two germline ends. The CDR3 sequence: CASSLDGWEKLFF. Written as DNA, the CDR3 is TGTGCCAGCAGCTTGGATGGGTGGGAAAAACTGTTTTTT. The full variable domain, completed using reference TRBV5-6 and TRBJ1-4, is DAGVTQSPTHLIKTRGQQVTLRCSPKSGHDTVSWYQQALGQGPQFIFQYYEEEERQRGNFPDRFSGHQFPNYSSELNVNALLLGDSALYLCASSLDGWEKLFFGSGTQLSVL.

This clone came up once. The V and J genes are TRBV2 and TRBJ2-7; D gene uncertain. The CDR3 has 14 amino acids. V lost 0 bases and J 2 bases, leaving 8 bases between the germline ends. Per germline, CDR1 SNHLY and CDR2 FYNNEI. The CDR3 DNA follows: TGTGCCAGCAGTGAAGCAGGTACTCCCTACGAGCAGTACTTC. Translating it yields CASSEAGTPYEQYF.

Comments on this clone: The identical CDR3 is also encoded by other nucleotide sequences in the sample. The gene calls are TRBV5-1 and TRBJ2-3; a weak D match, TRBD1 (6 bases). There are 15 residues in the CDR3. V was pared by 3 bases and J by 0 bases, with 11 bases between. The germline gives CDR1 SGHRS, CDR2 YFSETQ. CDR3 region: CASSSTGLSTDTQYF. The CDR3 DNA reads TGCGCCAGCAGCTCTACAGGGCTCAGCACAGATACGCAGTATTTT.

The chain combines TRBV2 with TRBJ2-3, with 8 bases lining up with TRBD1. The V gene end was trimmed by 6 bases and the J gene end by 2 bases; junction bases not matched to a gene: 7. This CDR3 spans 15 amino acids. Germline assignment: CDR1 SNHLY and CDR2 FYNNEI. CDR3 sequence (DNA): TGTGCCAGCAGCCTACAGGGGGTTGTCACAGATACGCAGTATTTT. Protein product: CASSLQGVVTDTQYF. Full variable domain (remainder filled in from reference TRBV2 and TRBJ2-3): EPEVTQTPSHQVTQMGQEVILRCVPISNHLYFYWYRQILGQKVEFLVSFYNNEISEKSEIFDDQFSVERPDGSNFTLKIRSTKLEDSAMYFCASSLQGVVTDTQYFGPGTRLTVL.

There are a few counts of this clone. This chain uses TRBV5-4 with TRBJ2-1; the D is unclear. Trimming cost V 3 bases and J 6 bases, with 10 bases left between them. The CDR3 covers 13 residues. The germline gives CDR1 SGHNT, CDR2 YYREEE (reference sequence). CDR3: CASSSRDLNEQFF. DNA of the CDR3: TGTGCCAGCAGCTCCCGAGACCTCAATGAGCAGTTCTTC. Full variable domain (missing parts from reference TRBV5-4 and TRBJ2-1): ETGVTQSPTHLIKTRGQQVTLRCSSQSGHNTVSWYQQALGQGPQFIFQYYREEENGRGNFPPRFSGLQFPNYSSELNVNALELDDSALYLCASSSRDLNEQFFGPGTRLTVL.

The chain joins TRBV10-3 to TRBJ2-7, with 10 positions matching TRBD1. CDR3 length: 16 amino acids. The germline CDR1 and CDR2 sequences are ENHRY and SYGVKD. J was trimmed by 0 bases and V by 0 bases; bases with no gene match: 2. CDR3 coding DNA: TGTGCCATCAGTGAGTCGGGACAGGGGAGCTCCTACGAGCAGTACTTC. Protein: CAISESGQGSSYEQYF.

This sequence joins TRBV5-1 and TRBJ2-2; the match to TRBD1 covers 7 bases. Germline assignment: CDR1 SGHRS and CDR2 YFSETQ. This CDR3 comprises 16 residues. J gave up 0 bases and V 2 bases, and 4 bases lay outside the gene matches. In nucleotides, the CDR3 is TGCGCCAGCAGCTTCAGGGACAGCCCGAACACCGGGGAGCTGTTTTTT. Protein: CASSFRDSPNTGELFF.

The V call is TRBV5-1, the J call TRBJ2-1, with D perhaps matching TRBD2 (6 bases). Trimming stripped 4 bases from V and 0 bases from J, with 11 bases between. Germline-derived CDR1 and CDR2 are SGHRS and YFSETQ. The CDR3 extends over 15 amino acids. CDR3 in amino acids: CASSPELASYNEQFF. CDR3 DNA: TGCGCCAGCAGCCCCGAACTAGCCTCCTACAATGAGCAGTTCTTC.

The chain carries TRBV2 and TRBJ2-7, with a possible D match to TRBD2 (6 bases). The V gene lost 6 bases and the J gene lost 1 base, with 10 bases spanning the gap. This CDR3 is 13 amino acids long. The V gene's germline CDR1 is SNHLY and CDR2 FYNNEI. CDR3 loop: CASSLDYSYEQYF. CDR3 DNA: TGTGCCAGCAGCTTGGACTATTCCTACGAGCAGTACTTC.

The chain joins TRBV6-6 to TRBJ2-1; D may correspond to TRBD1 or TRBD2 (5 bases each). The germline V gene encodes CDR1 MNHNY and CDR2 SVGAGI (reference sequence). The CDR3 is 12 amino acids. Trimming took 7 bases from V and 10 from J, leaving 14 bases between them. DNA for the CDR3: TGTGCCAGCACCGCAAGAGGGGAGGAGCAGTTCTTC. It encodes CASTARGEEQFF.

The chain combines TRBV19 with TRBJ2-3; D might be TRBD2 (5 bases). The ends were cut back, 7 bases at V and 7 bases at J, with 12 bases in the middle. CDR3 length: 12 amino acids. CDR1 and CDR2 from the germline V gene are LNHDA and SQIVND (reference sequence). The CDR3 loop reads CASTRDQNTQYF. CDR3 sequence (DNA): TGTGCCAGTACGAGGGATCAAAATACGCAGTATTTT.

This clone has just one count. V is TRBV2 and J is TRBJ2-3, with a tentative D call TRBD2 (6 bases). Between the trimmed V and J ends, which lost 6 bases and 6 bases, there was a span of 10 bases. CDR3 length: 12 amino acids. Germline values: CDR1 SNHLY, CDR2 FYNNEI. CDR3 coding DNA: TGTGCCAGCAGCCTCCTAGCGGATACGCAGTATTTT. It is translated as CASSLLADTQYF.

The V gene is TRBV29-1, the J gene TRBJ2-3; D is perhaps TRBD1 (6 bases). Between the trimmed V and J ends, which lost 4 bases and 0 bases, there was a span of 14 bases. Germline values: CDR1 SQVTM, CDR2 ANQGSEA. The CDR3 covers 15 residues. The CDR3 DNA sequence: TGCAGCGTTGCAACAGGGAGAACTAGCACAGATACGCAGTATTTT. This gives the protein CSVATGRTSTDTQYF.

This clone was picked up a small number of times. The chain has TRBV7-9 and TRBJ1-6; possible D gene TRBD1, 6 bases. This CDR3 is 14 amino acids long. Germline CDR1 and CDR2: SEHNR and FQNEAQ (reference sequence). With 5 bases removed from V and 8 bases from J, the gap between germline ends came to 13 bases. This chain's CDR3 is CASSHRDKYSPLHF. The CDR3 DNA sequence: TGTGCCAGCAGCCACCGGGACAAATATTCACCCCTCCACTTT.

The chain uses TRBV7-9 and TRBJ1-2; 7 bases are shared with TRBD1. V trimming: 5 bases; J trimming: 2 bases; junction bases outside the gene matches: 11. The CDR3 runs 16 residues. From germline, CDR1 is SEHNR and CDR2 FQNEAQ (reference sequence). The CDR3 reads CASSPSGTALNYGYTF. The CDR3 coding sequence is TGTGCCAGCAGCCCCTCGGGGACAGCCCTAAACTATGGCTACACCTTC.

This clone was seen once. This sequence joins TRBV2 and TRBJ2-3; D is ambiguous. Germline V gives CDR1 SNHLY, CDR2 FYNNEI. This CDR3 comprises 11 residues. V was trimmed by 6 bases and J by 8 bases, leaving 9 bases between them. The CDR3 spells CASRGPGTQYF. Written as DNA, the CDR3 is TGTGCCAGCAGGGGCCCGGGTACGCAGTATTTT.

The chain employs TRBV5-1 and TRBJ2-3, with D possibly TRBD2 on 5 matching bases. The CDR3 has 14 residues. Trimming took 4 bases from V and 8 from J, leaving 17 bases between them. Germline V gene sequence: CDR1 SGHRS, CDR2 YFSETQ. CDR3 nucleotides: TGCGCCAGCAGCCCGGGTCCCTCAGGAGGTACGCAGTATTTT. It codes for CASSPGPSGGTQYF.

This clone has just a few counts. The V gene is TRBV30, the J gene TRBJ1-6; a possible D gene is TRBD1 (5 bases). V was clipped by 5 bases and J by 9 bases, with 14 bases between them. The CDR3 is 13 residues long. The germline V gene encodes CDR1 GTSNPN and CDR2 SVGIG (reference sequence). The CDR3: CAWSGTSGSPLHF. CDR3 nucleotide sequence: TGTGCCTGGTCAGGGACCTCGGGTTCACCCCTCCACTTT.

The V gene is TRBV18, the J gene TRBJ1-1, with D uncertain. V shed 2 bases and J shed 7 bases, with 8 bases lying between them. Germline CDR1 KGHSH, CDR2 LQKENI. The CDR3 runs 12 residues. The CDR3 protein is CASSPFVGEAFF. CDR3 nucleotide sequence: TGTGCCAGCTCACCATTCGTTGGTGAAGCTTTCTTT.

The CDR3: CASSRASGRRTYEQYF. The CDR3, as DNA: TGCGCCAGCAGTCGAGCCAGCGGGAGGAGGACCTACGAGCAGTACTTC. The chain recombines TRBV23-1 with TRBJ2-7, with TRBD2 matching 9 bases. TRBV23-1 is designated an ORF whose function remains uncertain. The J segment lost 2 bases and the V segment lost 4 bases, leaving 9 bases of the junction unmatched. The CDR3 runs to 16 residues.

The chain uses TRBV25-1 and TRBJ2-2; D remains ambiguous. The V end lost 2 bases, the J end lost 2 bases, and 9 bases lay between the germline ends. The germline V gene encodes CDR1 MGHDK and CDR2 SYGVNS. The CDR3 loop spans 15 amino acids. As DNA, the CDR3 is TGTGCCAGCAGTGAAGTACAGAGAAACACCGGGGAGCTGTTTTTT. Encoded protein: CASSEVQRNTGELFF.

The V gene is TRBV5-1, the J gene TRBJ2-1; 7 bases match TRBD2. CDR3 length equals 15 residues. The trim removed 5 bases at V and 8 bases at J, leaving 13 bases unmatched. Germline V lookup: CDR1 SGHRS, CDR2 YFSETQ. The CDR3 sequence: CASSQERGAGDEQFF. The CDR3 nucleotides are TGCGCCAGCAGTCAAGAGCGGGGAGCCGGGGATGAGCAGTTCTTC.

About this clone: At the DNA level, this CDR3 is encoded by other sequences in the same sample as well. V is TRBV30 and J is TRBJ1-1; a weak D match, TRBD1 (6 bases). The CDR3 is 13 amino acids. With 1 base removed from V and 5 bases from J, the gap between germline ends came to 11 bases. Germline loops: CDR1 GTSNPN, CDR2 SVGIG (reference sequence). CDR3 nucleotides: TGTGCCTGGAGTGACAGGGCTGATACTGAAGCTTTCTTT. Amino acids: CAWSDRADTEAFF. The full variable domain, in which reference TRBV30 and TRBJ1-1 provide the parts outside the CDR3, is SQTIHQWPATLVQPVGSPLSLECTVEGTSNPNLYWYRQAAGRGLQLLFYSVGIGQISSEVPQNLSASRPQDRQFILSSKKLLLSDSGFYLCAWSDRADTEAFFGQGTRLTVV.

This chain links TRBV4-1 with TRBJ2-2; 8 positions match TRBD2. Germline CDR1 reads MGHRA; CDR2 reads YSYEKL. The CDR3 has 16 amino acids. The V and J ends lost 0 bases and 4 bases, in that order; junction bases with no gene match: 4. The CDR3 coding sequence is TGCGCCAGCAGCCAAGAACTAGCGGTGTTCACCGGGGAGCTGTTTTTT. Translated: CASSQELAVFTGELFF.

CDR3 DNA: TGTGCCAGCAGTGAAATCTGGGGGGGAGTGTCGAGAGATACGCAGTATTTT. It translates to CASSEIWGGVSRDTQYF. This sequence joins TRBV6-1 and TRBJ2-3; 7 bases align to TRBD2. The CDR3 sequence is 17 residues long. The V gene end was trimmed by 2 bases and the J gene end by 5 bases; junction bases not matched to a gene: 13. Germline-derived CDR1 and CDR2 are MNHNS and SASEGT.

The chain couples TRBV5-6 to TRBJ2-7; 8 bases agree with TRBD1. The CDR3 extends over 15 amino acids. Germline CDR1 reads SGHDT; CDR2 reads YYEEEE. V shed 4 bases and J 5 bases; nucleotides not matched to a gene: 11. The CDR3 here is CASSLDRGGAHEQYF. CDR3 bases: TGTGCCAGCAGCCTTGACAGGGGAGGTGCCCACGAGCAGTACTTC. Full variable domain (remainder filled in from reference TRBV5-6 and TRBJ2-7): DAGVTQSPTHLIKTRGQQVTLRCSPKSGHDTVSWYQQALGQGPQFIFQYYEEEERQRGNFPDRFSGHQFPNYSSELNVNALLLGDSALYLCASSLDRGGAHEQYFGPGTRLTVT.